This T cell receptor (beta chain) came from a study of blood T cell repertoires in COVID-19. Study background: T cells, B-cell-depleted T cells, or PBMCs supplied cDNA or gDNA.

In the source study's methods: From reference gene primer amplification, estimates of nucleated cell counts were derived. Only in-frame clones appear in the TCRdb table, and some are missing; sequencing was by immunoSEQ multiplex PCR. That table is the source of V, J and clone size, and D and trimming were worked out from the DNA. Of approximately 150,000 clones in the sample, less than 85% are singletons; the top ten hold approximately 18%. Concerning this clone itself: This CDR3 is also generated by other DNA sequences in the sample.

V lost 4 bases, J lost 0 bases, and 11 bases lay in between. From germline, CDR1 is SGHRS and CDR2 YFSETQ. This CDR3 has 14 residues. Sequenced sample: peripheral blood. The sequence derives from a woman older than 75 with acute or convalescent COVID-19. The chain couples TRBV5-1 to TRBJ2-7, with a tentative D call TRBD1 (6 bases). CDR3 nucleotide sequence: TGCGCCAGCAGCAGGGACACCAGCTCCTACGAGCAGTACTTC. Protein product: CASSRDTSSYEQYF.